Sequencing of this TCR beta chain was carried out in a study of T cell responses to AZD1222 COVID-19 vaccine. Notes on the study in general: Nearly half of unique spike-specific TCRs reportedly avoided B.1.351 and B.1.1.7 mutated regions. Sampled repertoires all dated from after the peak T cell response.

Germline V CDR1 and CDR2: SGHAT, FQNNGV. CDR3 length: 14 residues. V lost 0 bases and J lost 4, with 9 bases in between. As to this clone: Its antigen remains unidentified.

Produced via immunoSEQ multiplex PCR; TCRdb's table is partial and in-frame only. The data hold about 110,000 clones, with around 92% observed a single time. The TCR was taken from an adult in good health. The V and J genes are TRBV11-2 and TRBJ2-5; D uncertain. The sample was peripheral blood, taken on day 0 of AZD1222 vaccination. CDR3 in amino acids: CASSLDRIAETQYF. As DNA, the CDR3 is TGTGCCAGCAGCTTAGACAGGATTGCAGAGACCCAGTACTTC. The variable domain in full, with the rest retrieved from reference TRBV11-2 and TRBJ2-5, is EAGVAQSPRYKIIEKRQSVAFWCNPISGHATLYWYQQILGQGPKLLIQFQNNGVVDDSQLPKDRFSAERLKGVDSTLKIQPAKLEDSAVYLCASSLDRIAETQYFGPGTRLLVL.